This T cell receptor beta chain was identified during a study of cytomegalovirus exposure and HLA in healthy donors. Both 60 Vbeta primers and 13 Jbeta primers went into the PCR. Clones were sequenced by immunoSEQ multiplex PCR, and TCRdb holds only the in-frame ones, with some missing. The sample yields more than 80,000 clones, roughly 63% seen once. The CDR3 sequence is 10 residues long. Germline CDR1 is DFQATT and CDR2 is SNEGSKA (reference sequence). Trimming pared 6 bases from V and 7 bases from J, leaving 9 bases between. The J gene is TRBJ1-2, the V gene TRBV20-1; D not certain. This receptor was taken from a man between 45 and 60 years old in good health and CMV-seronegative. Sequencing was carried out using PBMCs. The CDR3, as DNA: TGCAGTGCCACTAAAGGTGGCTACACCTTC. Translated: CSATKGGYTF.